Presented here are 7 T cell receptor beta chains from one specimen sequenced in a study of blood T cell repertoires in COVID-19 (dated by TCRdb to about 2020). The library came from the immunoSEQ multiplex PCR assay. TCRdb holds this immuneACCESS table with in-frame rearrangements only. Some clones are missing; in checked studies, unresolved V genes explain under half, and the rest has no known cause. The sample table shows tens of thousands of clones, and just under 80% are seen once. Roughly 6% of the sample lies in the top ten. Sequenced sample: peripheral blood. The receptors stem from a man between 65 and 85 years old with COVID-19, enrolled during active disease.

The CDR3 nucleotides read TGTGCCAGCAACCCTAGGGGGTTAATTAACAATGAGCAGTTCTTC. Translating gives CASNPRGLINNEQFF. The chain joins TRBV27 to TRBJ2-1; D might be TRBD1 (6 bases). The germline V gene encodes CDR1 MNHEY and CDR2 SMNVEV (reference sequence). This CDR3 has 15 residues. Trimming took off 7 bases at V and 5 bases at J, with 18 bases between the two ends.

The chain combines TRBV12-1 with TRBJ1-5; the table gives TRBD1 as D, unverified against the DNA. TRBV12-1 is given as a pseudogene. The CDR3 consists of 16 residues. CDR3 residues: CASSPGTVNSNQPQHF. The CDR3 nucleotides are TGTGCCAGCAGCCCAGGGACAGTGAATAGCAATCAGCCCCAGCATTTT.

The chain employs TRBV6-5 and TRBJ2-6, with D perhaps matching TRBD1 (5 bases). CDR3 length equals 16 residues. The V and J ends lost 2 bases and 0 bases respectively, with 8 bases between them. Germline CDR1 MNHEY, CDR2 SVGAGI. The CDR3 here is CASSYAGRSGANVLTF. Here the CDR3 DNA reads TGTGCCAGCAGTTACGCAGGGCGCTCTGGGGCCAACGTCCTGACTTTC.

The gene calls are TRBV7-9 and TRBJ2-1; 9 nucleotides line up with TRBD2. CDR3 length: 14 residues. Germline lookup yields CDR1 SEHNR and CDR2 FQNEAQ (reference sequence). Trimming at V came to 3 bases and at J to 7 bases, leaving 4 bases not matched to a gene. The CDR3 reads CASSFSGGGNEQFF. The CDR3 bases are TGTGCCAGCAGCTTTAGCGGGGGAGGGAATGAGCAGTTCTTC. Drawing the rest from reference TRBV7-9 and TRBJ2-1, the complete variable domain is DTGVSQNPRHKITKRGQNVTFRCDPISEHNRLYWYRQTLGQGPEFLTYFQNEAQLEKSRLLSDRFSAERPKGSFSTLEIQRTEQGDSAMYLCASSFSGGGNEQFFGPGTRLTVL.

The rearrangement links TRBV7-2 to TRBJ2-6; TRBD1 matches at 8 bases. The J segment lost 3 bases and the V segment lost 4 bases, leaving 8 bases of the junction unmatched. The CDR3 has 17 residues. Germline assignment: CDR1 SGHTA and CDR2 FQGNSA. CDR3 amino acids: CASSSRQGSSGANVLTF. CDR3 bases: TGTGCCAGCAGCTCTAGACAGGGGAGTAGTGGGGCCAACGTCCTGACTTTC.

V and J are TRBV5-6 and TRBJ1-1; 8 bases fit TRBD1. The CDR3 contains 17 residues. V trimming: 3 bases; J trimming: 4 bases; junction bases outside the gene matches: 14. Germline values: CDR1 SGHDT, CDR2 YYEEEE. CDR3 sequence: CASSSWDRPRRGTEAFF. Here the CDR3 DNA reads TGTGCCAGCAGCTCTTGGGACAGGCCTCGAAGGGGCACTGAAGCTTTCTTT.

The J gene is TRBJ2-7, the V gene TRBV6-4; D call uncertain. Germline V gives CDR1 MRHNA, CDR2 SNTAGT. The CDR3 contains 15 residues. V lost 6 bases and J lost 4, with 19 bases in between. The CDR3 loop is CASRAPVQRIYEQYF. The CDR3 nucleotides read TGTGCCAGCAGAGCCCCAGTGCAGAGGATTTACGAGCAGTACTTC.